Detailed here is one T cell receptor beta chain. The V gene lost 8 bases and the J gene lost 9 bases, with 22 bases spanning the gap. Germline V lookup: CDR1 LNHDA, CDR2 SQIVND (reference sequence). The CDR3 totals 15 residues. This record belongs to a study of blood T cell repertoires in COVID-19. Source study methods: For nucleated cells, counts were estimated from reference gene primer amplification. Generated by immunoSEQ multiplex PCR, the TCRdb table keeps only in-frame clones and is missing some. For V, J and clone size, that table is used; D and trimming come from the DNA. The repertoire has about 440,000 clones, roughly 88% of them found once; the top ten carry roughly 12%.

This receptor was identified in a woman aged 45-59 years with COVID-19, enrolled during active disease. The rearrangement links TRBV19 to TRBJ2-2, with a tentative D call TRBD1 (6 bases). Sample: peripheral blood. This CDR3 reads CASDFWVRGTRELFF. CDR3 DNA: TGTGCCAGTGACTTTTGGGTCAGGGGAACACGGGAGCTGTTTTTT.